The 27 T cell receptor beta chains given below trace back to one sample, sequenced in a study of blood T cell repertoires in COVID-19. Measured with immunoSEQ multiplex PCR; TCRdb has only the in-frame clones, and not every one. The profile shows about 240,000 clones, roughly 88% of them singletons. Sequencing was done on a sample of peripheral blood. The receptors originated from an elderly man with acute or convalescent COVID-19.

The rearrangement links TRBV10-1 to TRBJ1-1, with 7 nucleotides matching TRBD1. This CDR3 has 16 amino acids. Losses at the gene ends were 3 bases for V and 0 bases for J; bases not matched to a gene: 7. Germline lookup yields CDR1 WNHNN and CDR2 SYGVQD (reference sequence). CDR3 loop: CASSDHRGGLNTEAFF. CDR3 nucleotide sequence: TGCGCCAGCAGTGACCACAGGGGAGGTTTGAACACTGAAGCTTTCTTT.

This clone was counted only a few times. This sequence joins TRBV3-1 (or the pseudogene TRBV3-2) and TRBJ2-1, with 8 bases identical to TRBD1. V shed 1 base, J shed 4 bases, and the junction held 3 bases outside the gene matches. CDR3 length: 15 amino acids. Germline lookup yields CDR1 LGHDT and CDR2 YNNKEL (reference sequence). The CDR3 reads CASSQADRAYNEQFF. The CDR3 region has the DNA TGTGCCAGCAGCCAAGCGGACAGGGCTTACAATGAGCAGTTCTTC.

This chain links TRBV6-5 with TRBJ2-1, with 8 bases fitting TRBD2. CDR1 and CDR2 (germline): MNHEY, SVGAGI. V shed 0 bases, J shed 10 bases, and the junction held 11 bases outside the gene matches. The CDR3 is 16 amino acids. This CDR3 is CASSYSPGTSTREQFF. The CDR3 DNA is TGTGCCAGCAGTTACTCGCCCGGGACTAGTACACGCGAGCAGTTCTTC.

The chain uses TRBV7-3 and TRBJ2-7; 12 positions match TRBD1. The CDR3 covers 15 residues. Germline lookup yields CDR1 SGHTA and CDR2 FQGTGA. Unmatched junction bases numbered 8, after V lost 5 bases and J lost 6 bases. This CDR3 is CASSPVGTGGREQYF. The CDR3 nucleotides read TGTGCCAGCAGCCCCGTGGGGACAGGGGGCCGCGAGCAGTACTTC. The full variable domain, in which reference TRBV7-3 and TRBJ2-7 provide the parts outside the CDR3, is GAGVSQTPSNKVTEKGKYVELRCDPISGHTALYWYRQSLGQGPEFLIYFQGTGAADDSGLPNDRFFAVRPEGSVSTLKIQRTERGDSAVYLCASSPVGTGGREQYFGPGTRLTVT.

This chain uses TRBV13 with TRBJ2-7, with a weak D call TRBD1 (6 bases). The germline V gene encodes CDR1 PRHDT and CDR2 FYEKMQ (reference sequence). Trimming shortened V by 4 bases and J by 3 bases, and 16 bases separated the two germline ends. The CDR3 contains 15 residues. CDR3 in amino acids: CASSSLGQGNYEQYF. CDR3 coding DNA: TGTGCCAGCAGCTCTCTGGGGCAGGGGAACTACGAGCAGTACTTC.

The chain employs TRBV4-3 and TRBJ2-6; D ambiguous. The CDR3 is 15 residues long. Germline values: CDR1 LGHNA, CDR2 YSLEER. The V gene lost 1 base and the J gene lost 3 bases, with 7 bases spanning the gap. The CDR3 nucleotides are TGCGCCAGCAGCCAAGCTAGAAGTGGGGCCAACGTCCTGACTTTC. Its protein product is CASSQARSGANVLTF.

This chain uses TRBV5-4 with TRBJ2-5; the D gene is possibly TRBD2 (5 bases). The germline V gene encodes CDR1 SGHNT and CDR2 YYREEE (reference sequence). The length of the CDR3 is 14 residues. Trimming removed 4 bases from V and 3 bases from J, with 13 bases in between. The CDR3 region has the DNA TGTGCCAGCAGCCCTGGAGGCACCGAAGAGACCCAGTACTTC. It yields the protein CASSPGGTEETQYF.

CDR3 region: CASSFDQGNQYF. As DNA, the CDR3 is TGCGCCAGCAGCTTCGATCAGGGTAATCAGTACTTC. The J gene is TRBJ2-4, the V gene TRBV5-1; possible D gene TRBD1, 5 bases. The V gene's germline CDR1 is SGHRS and CDR2 YFSETQ. The CDR3 length is 12 residues. The V end was cut by 2 bases, the J end by 12 bases, with 12 bases between.

This rearrangement joins TRBV28 to TRBJ1-1, with 7 bases that match TRBD1. V shed 5 bases, J shed 3 bases, and the junction held 6 bases outside the gene matches. Germline CDR1 MDHEN, CDR2 SYDVKM. The CDR3 is 14 amino acids. This chain's CDR3 is CASSLSGGHTEAFF. CDR3 in DNA: TGTGCCAGCAGTCTGTCAGGGGGTCACACTGAAGCTTTCTTT.

The chain employs TRBV6-5 and TRBJ2-2; 7 bases match TRBD1. CDR1 and CDR2 (germline): MNHEY, SVGAGI. The CDR3 consists of 13 residues. The V gene end was trimmed by 7 bases and the J gene end by 5 bases; junction bases not matched to a gene: 4. In nucleotides, the CDR3 is TGTGCCAGCAAAGACAGGGTAACCGGGGAGCTGTTTTTT. Protein product: CASKDRVTGELFF.

The genes are TRBV4-1 and TRBJ2-5; the match to TRBD1 covers 8 bases. The CDR3 length is 13 residues. The trim removed 5 bases at V and 3 bases at J, leaving 2 bases unmatched. Per germline, CDR1 MGHRA and CDR2 YSYEKL. CDR3 residues: CASSLDREETQYF. The CDR3 coding sequence is TGCGCCAGCAGCTTGGACAGGGAAGAGACCCAGTACTTC.

The count of this clone is one. The chain joins TRBV12-3 or TRBV12-4 to TRBJ1-1; the D gene is possibly TRBD1 (6 bases). CDR3 size: 13 residues. Deletions cut 3 bases from V and 4 bases from J, with 9 bases between. Written as DNA, the CDR3 is TGTGCCAGCAGTTTTCAGGGGCGCACTGAAGCTTTCTTT. It codes for CASSFQGRTEAFF.

This clone was counted between two and nine times. V is TRBV9 and J is TRBJ2-7, with 9 bases identical to TRBD2. The J segment lost 5 bases and the V segment lost 0 bases, leaving 9 bases of the junction unmatched. Germline values: CDR1 SGDLS, CDR2 YYNGEE. There are 16 residues in the CDR3. The CDR3 DNA sequence: TGTGCCAGCAGCGTAGAACTTAGCGGGGGTGCCCACGAGCAGTACTTC. Encoded protein: CASSVELSGGAHEQYF.

The chain combines TRBV7-9 with TRBJ1-4, with 9 bases aligning to TRBD1. Trimming took 5 bases from V and 6 from J; bases not matched to a gene: 7. This CDR3 contains 15 residues. The germline gives CDR1 SEHNR, CDR2 FQNEAQ (reference sequence). CDR3 bases: TGTGCCAGCAGCCCGAAGACAGGGGGTTATGAAAAACTGTTTTTT. Encoded protein: CASSPKTGGYEKLFF.

V usage is TRBV11-2 and J usage is TRBJ1-1, with 7 bases aligning to TRBD1. The germline CDR1 and CDR2 sequences are SGHAT and FQNNGV. The CDR3 totals 13 residues. V lost 6 bases, J lost 5 bases, and 6 bases stayed unmatched. In nucleotides, the CDR3 is TGTGCCAGCAGTTTTGTACAGGGGACTGAAGCTTTCTTT. The encoded protein is CASSFVQGTEAFF.

This chain connects TRBV5-1 to TRBJ1-4, with a possible D match to TRBD1 (5 bases). This CDR3 region has 14 residues. Germline V gene lookup returns CDR1 SGHRS and CDR2 YFSETQ. The germline V and J ends were trimmed by 4 bases and 8 bases, with 15 bases remaining between them. The CDR3 reads CASSLAGTREKLFF. The DNA for the CDR3 is TGCGCCAGCAGCCTCGCGGGGACGAGGGAAAAACTGTTTTTT. Full variable domain (missing parts from reference TRBV5-1 and TRBJ1-4): KAGVTQTPRYLIKTRGQQVTLSCSPISGHRSVSWYQQTPGQGLQFLFEYFSETQRNKGNFPGRFSGRQFSNSRSEMNVSTLELGDSALYLCASSLAGTREKLFFGSGTQLSVL.

The gene calls are TRBV6-5 and TRBJ1-5, with D tentatively TRBD1 (6 bases). The V gene lost 8 bases and the J gene lost 0 bases, with 11 bases spanning the gap. Per germline, CDR1 MNHEY and CDR2 SVGAGI. The CDR3 length is 14 residues. In DNA, the CDR3 is TGTGCCAGCCAGGACAGACTTAGCAATCAGCCCCAGCATTTT. It yields the protein CASQDRLSNQPQHF.

This clone was counted a single time. This chain links TRBV10-1 with TRBJ1-1; D is ambiguous. Germline CDR1 and CDR2: WNHNN and SYGVQD (reference sequence). V lost 8 bases and J 4 bases, leaving 23 bases between the germline ends. The CDR3 is 16 residues long. CDR3 sequence: CASSGGSTTRGTEAFF. DNA of the CDR3: TGCGCCAGCTCAGGAGGGAGTACAACCCGGGGCACTGAAGCTTTCTTT.

The rearrangement links TRBV5-1 to TRBJ1-3, with 7 bases identical to TRBD1. J was trimmed by 7 bases and V by 4 bases; bases with no gene match: 11. The CDR3 has 15 residues. Germline CDR1 and CDR2: SGHRS and YFSETQ. The CDR3 DNA is TGCGCCAGCAGCCCCTCGGGGCAGGGGGTGAACACCATATATTTT. It codes for CASSPSGQGVNTIYF.

V usage is TRBV19 and J usage is TRBJ2-7, with 8 bases fitting TRBD2. Germline V gene lookup returns CDR1 LNHDA and CDR2 SQIVND (reference sequence). The J segment lost 5 bases and the V segment lost 5 bases, leaving 8 bases of the junction unmatched. The CDR3 is 14 amino acids. The chain's CDR3 is CASSSREGPHEQYF. For the CDR3, the DNA is TGTGCCAGTAGTTCCCGGGAGGGCCCGCACGAGCAGTACTTC. The full variable domain, completed using reference TRBV19 and TRBJ2-7, is DGGITQSPKYLFRKEGQNVTLSCEQNLNHDAMYWYRQDPGQGLRLIYYSQIVNDFQKGDIAEGYSVSREKKESFPLTVTSAQKNPTAFYLCASSSREGPHEQYFGPGTRLTVT.

The chain is built from TRBV19 and TRBJ1-5; 10 nucleotides match TRBD1. Trimming at V came to 1 base and at J to 6 bases, leaving 6 bases not matched to a gene. Germline assignment: CDR1 LNHDA and CDR2 SQIVND (reference sequence). The CDR3 contains 16 residues. CDR3 in amino acids: CASSIVGGQGSQPQHF. CDR3 nucleotide sequence: TGTGCCAGTAGTATAGTCGGGGGACAGGGGAGTCAGCCCCAGCATTTT.

This clone has only a few counts. The CDR3 nucleotides are TGCGCCAGCAGCTCCTTCGGGGGGTATGGCTACACCTTC. Translating gives CASSSFGGYGYTF. This chain joins TRBV5-1 and TRBJ1-2; perhaps TRBD1 as D (5 bases). There are 13 residues in the CDR3. Per the germline V gene, CDR1 is SGHRS and CDR2 is YFSETQ. V dropped 3 bases and J dropped 5 bases, with 11 bases sitting between them.

The rearrangement joins TRBV5-6 to TRBJ2-2; tentative D call: TRBD2 (6 bases). The germline CDR1 and CDR2 sequences are SGHDT and YYEEEE. CDR3 length: 15 residues. The V gene lost 2 bases and the J gene lost 5 bases, with 13 bases spanning the gap. The CDR3 here is CASSFGGRQTGELFF. CDR3 DNA sequence: TGTGCCAGCAGCTTCGGAGGGCGGCAGACCGGGGAGCTGTTTTTT.

This chain joins TRBV2 and TRBJ2-2, with 8 bases that match TRBD1. The germline V gene encodes CDR1 SNHLY and CDR2 FYNNEI. The CDR3 is 13 residues long. The J segment lost 7 bases and the V segment lost 3 bases, leaving 1 base of the junction unmatched. In nucleotides, the CDR3 is TGTGCCAGCAGTGATGGACAGGGCGGGGAGCTGTTTTTT. This sequence encodes CASSDGQGGELFF.

The V gene is TRBV2, the J gene TRBJ1-2; a weak D match, TRBD1 (6 bases). V lost 9 bases and J 3 bases, leaving 11 bases between the germline ends. From germline, CDR1 is SNHLY and CDR2 FYNNEI. The CDR3 contains 12 residues. The DNA for the CDR3 is TGTGCCAGTCGAGGGGGGGACTATGGCTACACCTTC. Translating it yields CASRGGDYGYTF.

In its sample, this clone was seen a few times. The genes are TRBV6-5 and TRBJ1-1; no clear D gene. Per germline, CDR1 MNHEY and CDR2 SVGAGI. The ends were cut back, 0 bases at V and 0 bases at J, with 8 bases in the middle. The CDR3 runs 15 residues. The CDR3 DNA reads as TGTGCCAGCAGTTACTCGGCCCTCATGAACACTGAAGCTTTCTTT. Its translation: CASSYSALMNTEAFF.

J is TRBJ2-5 and V is TRBV3-1 (or the pseudogene TRBV3-2), with D uncertain. Germline lookup yields CDR1 LGHDT and CDR2 YNNKEL (reference sequence). The CDR3 runs 15 residues. With 0 bases removed from V and 0 bases from J, the gap between germline ends came to 8 bases. CDR3 residues: CASSQDLEDQETQYF. CDR3 nucleotide sequence: TGTGCCAGCAGCCAAGACCTAGAGGACCAAGAGACCCAGTACTTC.